The 20 T cell receptor beta chains reported below all come from one sample, sequenced in a study of T-cell memory formation after mild COVID-19. From the 5' RACE reads, TCRdb called clonotypes with MiXCR, one entry per CDR3 protein. The data show roughly 200,000 distinct CDR3 sequences, with 15% to 20% seen just once and around 2.4% held by the top ten. Specimen: PBMCs or a T cell subset sorted from them (not recorded which). These receptors were taken from an adult woman who had mild COVID-19 (a few samples of this study predate the infection). Cell type and time point are not known.

Details on this clonotype: The germline gene is not matched at one end of the junction; a read error may be the cause. This chain links TRBV11-2 with TRBJ2-7, with 10 bases matching TRBD1. This CDR3 comprises 12 residues. Germline V lookup: CDR1 SGHAT, CDR2 FQNNGV. The CDR3 protein is CAISGTGDEQYF. The CDR3 DNA is TGTGCCATCAGCGGGACAGGGGACGAGCAGTACTTC.

Many counts were recorded for this clonotype. This sequence joins TRBV5-1 and TRBJ2-7, with 7 bases that match TRBD2. Germline CDR1 reads SGHRS; CDR2 reads YFSETQ. The V gene end was trimmed by 1 base and the J gene end by 6 bases; junction bases not matched to a gene: 1. The CDR3 runs 12 residues. The CDR3 nucleotides read TGCGCCAGCAGCTTGAGCGGGGTCGAGCAGTACTTC. Protein sequence: CASSLSGVEQYF.

This clonotype was counted between two and nine times. The CDR3 DNA sequence: TGTGCCAGCTCACCCCGCGGGGTTAGAAACAATCAGCCCCAGCATTTT. Encoded protein: CASSPRGVRNNQPQHF. The rearrangement uses TRBV18 and TRBJ1-5; D not resolved. This CDR3 spans 16 amino acids. V lost 3 bases and J lost 3, with 15 bases in between. Per germline, CDR1 KGHSH and CDR2 LQKENI.

The J gene is TRBJ1-1, the V gene TRBV19, with TRBD1 matching over 8 bases. Looked up from germline, CDR1 is LNHDA and CDR2 is SQIVND (reference sequence). The CDR3 is made up of 18 amino acids. Trimming removed 4 bases from V and 0 bases from J; junction bases left unmatched: 13. The CDR3 DNA is TGTGCCAGTAGTAGAATCAGGGGGCCGACCGACATGAACACTGAAGCTTTCTTT. Its protein is CASSRIRGPTDMNTEAFF.

The CDR3 spells CASSPHLGGGGELFF. The CDR3 nucleotides read TGTGCCAGCAGCCCTCACTTAGGGGGGGGCGGGGAGCTGTTTTTT. The chain couples TRBV7-2 to TRBJ2-2; weak D call: TRBD2 (7 bases). This CDR3 has 15 residues. The V end lost 5 bases, the J end lost 7 bases, and 17 bases lay between the germline ends. Germline-derived CDR1 and CDR2 are SGHTA and FQGNSA. The full variable domain, with the rest looked up from reference TRBV7-2 and TRBJ2-2, is GAGVSQSPSNKVTEKGKDVELRCDPISGHTALYWYRQSLGQGLEFLIYFQGNSAPDKSGLPSDRFSAERTGGSVSTLTIQRTQQEDSAVYLCASSPHLGGGGELFFGEGSRLTVL.

This clonotype was counted ten times or more. The chain combines TRBV29-1 with TRBJ1-1, with D tentatively TRBD1 (6 bases). Germline CDR1 is SQVTM and CDR2 is ANQGSEA. The CDR3 is 11 residues long. Trimming took 7 bases from V and 1 from J, leaving 7 bases between them. In nucleotides, the CDR3 is TGCAGCGCGGGACAGAACACTGAAGCTTTCTTT. This encodes CSAGQNTEAFF.

This clonotype was picked up many times. The chain couples TRBV5-4 to TRBJ2-1; 10 nucleotides line up with TRBD1. Looked up from germline, CDR1 is SGHNT and CDR2 is YYREEE (reference sequence). This CDR3 contains 14 residues. J was trimmed by 5 bases and V by 2 bases; bases with no gene match: 1. CDR3 bases: TGTGCCAGCAGCTTCGGACAGGGGGACAATGAGCAGTTCTTC. This encodes CASSFGQGDNEQFF.

This clonotype occurred a few times. This rearrangement joins TRBV12-3 or TRBV12-4 to TRBJ1-1, with D unclear. CDR3 length: 11 residues. Trimming stripped 6 bases from V and 6 bases from J, with 8 bases between. Written as DNA, the CDR3 is TGTGCCAGCAGACTGTTTTCTGAAGCTTTCTTT. Amino acids: CASRLFSEAFF.

This clonotype was observed a few times. The genes are TRBV18 and TRBJ2-7; 7 nucleotides line up with TRBD1. The V segment lost 6 bases and the J segment 4 bases; nucleotides outside the gene matches: 9. This CDR3 region has 14 residues. Germline values: CDR1 KGHSH, CDR2 LQKENI. CDR3 in amino acids: CASSNRGLRYEQYF. The CDR3 DNA follows: TGTGCCAGCTCCAATAGGGGGCTTAGGTACGAGCAGTACTTC.

In this sample, this clonotype turned up a few times. The V and J genes are TRBV29-1 and TRBJ2-5, with 7 positions matching TRBD1. Germline CDR1 and CDR2: SQVTM and ANQGSEA. Unmatched junction bases numbered 11, after V lost 6 bases and J lost 7 bases. The CDR3 runs to 13 residues. The DNA of the CDR3 is TGCAGCGTGCGACAGGGTTTAGACGGGACCCAGTACTTC. Its translation is CSVRQGLDGTQYF.

J is TRBJ1-6 and V is TRBV18; TRBD1 matches 7 bases. After removal of 6 bases from V and 6 bases from J, the junction contained 11 bases not matched to a gene. Looked up from germline, CDR1 is KGHSH and CDR2 is LQKENI. This CDR3 comprises 16 residues. Here the CDR3 reads CASSALPRDSNSPLHF. The CDR3 DNA follows: TGTGCCAGCTCCGCGTTGCCCCGGGACAGTAATTCACCCCTCCACTTT.

This clonotype has a count of ten or more. The rearrangement joins TRBV11-2 to TRBJ2-5; D possibly matches TRBD1 or TRBD2 (6 bases each). The V end was cut by 6 bases, the J end by 3 bases, with 14 bases between. The CDR3 spans 14 residues. In germline, CDR1 is SGHAT, CDR2 FQNNGV. The CDR3 DNA is TGTGCCAGCAGTGGGGGCCAGCGGGAAGAGACCCAGTACTTC. Its translation is CASSGGQREETQYF.

J is TRBJ1-1 and V is TRBV20-1, with 8 bases that match TRBD1. This CDR3 has 14 residues. Germline-derived CDR1 and CDR2 are DFQATT and SNEGSKA (reference sequence). This CDR3 reads CSRPSRTGKAEAFF. In DNA form, the CDR3 reads TGCAGCCGTCCAAGTCGGACAGGGAAGGCTGAAGCTTTCTTT.

Concerning this clonotype: The junction and the germline gene differ at one end; a read error may be behind it. This chain connects TRBV6-2 or TRBV6-3 to TRBJ2-3, with D possibly being TRBD1 (6 bases). The CDR3 has 13 amino acids. Germline assignment: CDR1 MNHEY and CDR2 SVGEGT. The CDR3 DNA sequence: TGTGCCGGCAGCCTCAGGGGAAAAGATACGCAGTATTTT. It encodes CAGSLRGKDTQYF.

In its sample, this clonotype was seen a few times. This rearrangement joins TRBV6-5 to TRBJ2-7, with D perhaps TRBD2 (5 bases). Germline values: CDR1 MNHEY, CDR2 SVGAGI. There are 14 residues in the CDR3. V shed 0 bases and J shed 6 bases, with 12 bases lying between them. The CDR3, as DNA: TGTGCCAGCAGTTACTCATCGCTAAGCGGCGAGCAGTACTTC. This translates into CASSYSSLSGEQYF.

The V gene is TRBV5-1, the J gene TRBJ2-3; 10 positions match TRBD2. The CDR3 is made up of 18 amino acids. Germline CDR1 SGHRS, CDR2 YFSETQ. V shed 0 bases and J 0 bases; nucleotides not matched to a gene: 7. The CDR3 loop is CASSLDSGGLSSTDTQYF. CDR3 DNA sequence: TGCGCCAGCAGCTTGGATAGCGGGGGGCTCTCTAGCACAGATACGCAGTATTTT.

The sample holds many counts of this clonotype. This chain connects TRBV9 to TRBJ2-3, with 8 positions matching TRBD1. CDR3 length: 16 amino acids. Germline CDR1 reads SGDLS; CDR2 reads YYNGEE. V shed 4 bases and J 3 bases; nucleotides not matched to a gene: 10. CDR3 sequence: CASSTQTGGITDTQYF. The DNA for the CDR3 is TGTGCCAGCAGCACCCAAACAGGGGGTATAACAGATACGCAGTATTTT.

This clonotype showed up just a few times. The CDR3 DNA reads as TGTGCCACCAGTGACCTCGGACAGGGGGGAGACAATGAGCAGTTCTTC. It is translated as CATSDLGQGGDNEQFF. V usage is TRBV24-1 and J usage is TRBJ2-1; TRBD1 matches 10 bases. This CDR3 contains 16 residues. The germline V gene encodes CDR1 KGHDR and CDR2 SFDVKD. Trimming cost V 4 bases and J 5 bases; bases outside gene matches: 7.

The rearrangement joins TRBV5-6 to TRBJ1-2; D remains unclear. This CDR3 contains 14 residues. V was shortened by 0 bases and J by 1 base, with 7 bases between the two germline ends. Germline CDR1 SGHDT, CDR2 YYEEEE. CDR3 in amino acids: CASSLVAVNYGYTF. CDR3 DNA sequence: TGTGCCAGCAGCTTGGTGGCAGTTAACTATGGCTACACCTTC.

This sequence joins TRBV27 and TRBJ2-1; no clear D gene. CDR1 is MNHEY and CDR2 is SMNVEV in the germline V gene (reference sequence). The V end was cut by 4 bases, the J end by 10 bases, with 11 bases between. The length of the CDR3 is 12 residues. The CDR3 DNA reads as TGTGCCAGCAGTTCCCGGATGGGGGAGCAGTTCTTC. Encoded protein: CASSSRMGEQFF.